These T cell receptor beta chains were read from a single sample in a study of blood T cell repertoires in COVID-19. Produced via immunoSEQ multiplex PCR; TCRdb's table is partial and in-frame only. This table holds tens of thousands of clones, 90% found once. The sequenced material came from peripheral blood. The receptors derive from a human donor in a cohort sampled during active COVID-19. Each CDR3 is given with its conserved first and last residue. D genes are given only for firm matches. A row's size may be missing; if present it is once, few, many or a size class.

d_gene	abundance	v_gene	j_gene	CDR3aa	CDR3nt
.	.	TRBV5-4	TRBJ2-1	CASSVDAEQFF	TGTGCCAGCAGCGTAGATGCTGAGCAGTTCTTC
.	.	TRBV9	TRBJ2-5	CASSRGDWGRETQYF	TGTGCCAGCAGCCGTGGGGACTGGGGACGGGAGACCCAGTACTTC
TRBD2	.	TRBV7-2	TRBJ2-5	CASSGRTSGKGETQYF	TGTGCCAGCAGCGGTAGGACTAGCGGGAAGGGAGAGACCCAGTACTTC
.	.	TRBV4-1	TRBJ2-3	CASSQEDSTSTDTQYF	TGCGCCAGCAGCCAGGAGGACAGCACTAGCACAGATACGCAGTATTTT
.	.	TRBV9	TRBJ1-5	CASSVGVAGNQPQHF	TGTGCCAGCAGCGTAGGGGTTGCGGGCAATCAGCCCCAGCATTTT
.	.	TRBV11-2	TRBJ2-1	CASSLGTSSYNEQFF	TGTGCCAGCAGCTTAGGAACGAGCTCCTACAATGAGCAGTTCTTC
.	.	TRBV15	TRBJ2-3	CATSREDSGHTQYF	TGTGCCACCAGCAGGGAGGATAGCGGCCATACGCAGTATTTT
TRBD2	.	TRBV7-6	TRBJ2-1	CASSQLAATYNEQFF	TGTGCCAGCAGCCAACTAGCGGCTACCTACAATGAGCAGTTCTTC
.	.	TRBV11-2	TRBJ2-1	CASSLDYGEQFF	TGTGCCAGCAGCTTGGACTACGGTGAGCAGTTCTTC
.	.	TRBV15	TRBJ2-2	CAMPFTSRQSANTGELFF	TGTGCCATGCCTTTTACCTCGAGGCAGAGCGCGAACACCGGGGAGCTGTTTTTT
.	.	TRBV20-1	TRBJ2-4	CSAEAGSIQYF	TGCAGTGCCGAAGCAGGGTCCATTCAGTACTTC
TRBD1	once	TRBV30	TRBJ2-3	CAGLTGTDTQYF	TGTGCCGGTCTGACAGGGACAGATACGCAGTATTTT
TRBD2	.	TRBV7-3	TRBJ2-3	CASSSIAGRTDTQYF	TGTGCCAGCAGCTCCATAGCGGGGCGCACAGATACGCAGTATTTT
TRBD1	.	TRBV9	TRBJ2-5	CASSVGSGGQETQYF	TGTGCCAGCAGCGTAGGTTCAGGGGGACAAGAGACCCAGTACTTC
.	.	TRBV6-2/TRBV6-3	TRBJ1-1	CASSLQGKNTEAFF	TGTGCCAGCAGTTTACAGGGAAAGAACACTGAAGCTTTCTTT
TRBD1	.	TRBV27	TRBJ2-7	CASRMGQGGEQYF	TGTGCCAGCAGGATGGGACAGGGTGGCGAGCAGTACTTC
.	once	TRBV6-2/TRBV6-3	TRBJ2-2	CASSYGPDTGELFF	TGTGCCAGCAGTTACGGGCCTGACACCGGGGAGCTGTTTTTT
.	.	TRBV20-1	TRBJ2-1	CSALSNNEQFF	TGCAGTGCTTTAAGCAACAATGAGCAGTTCTTC
TRBD1	.	TRBV20-1	TRBJ1-1	CSTDRSYAAFF	TGCAGTACGGACAGGTCCTACGCGGCTTTCTTT
TRBD1	.	TRBV6-5	TRBJ2-2	CASSYAGQATGELFF	TGTGCCAGCAGTTACGCGGGACAGGCCACCGGGGAGCTGTTTTTT
.	.	TRBV7-9	TRBJ2-1	CASSSARLGRRLYNEQFF	TGTGCCAGCAGCTCCGCCCGGTTGGGCAGGCGCTTATACAATGAGCAGTTCTTC
TRBD1	.	TRBV4-3	TRBJ1-4	CASSQEPGTGEKLFF	TGCGCCAGCAGCCAAGAACCGGGGACAGGGGAAAAACTGTTTTTT
.	.	TRBV9	TRBJ1-1	CASSVLDTMNTEAFF	TGTGCCAGCAGCGTTTTAGACACCATGAACACTGAAGCTTTCTTT
TRBD2	.	TRBV27	TRBJ2-3	CASSLLAGIFTDTQYF	TGTGCCAGCAGTTTACTAGCGGGAATTTTCACAGATACGCAGTATTTT
TRBD2	.	TRBV19	TRBJ2-3	CASRGLAGRAGPQYF	TGTGCCAGTAGGGGACTAGCGGGGAGGGCCGGCCCGCAGTATTTT
.	.	TRBV10-3	TRBJ2-1	CAINRRARQFF	TGTGCCATCAACAGAAGAGCACGGCAGTTCTTC
TRBD2	.	TRBV4-2	TRBJ2-5	CASSQVLAGGMTQETQYF	TGTGCCAGCAGCCAAGTACTAGCGGGAGGCATGACCCAAGAGACCCAGTACTTC
.	.	TRBV7-2	TRBJ2-6	CASSPQGRASGANVLTF	TGTGCCAGCAGCCCCCAGGGTCGGGCCTCTGGGGCCAACGTCCTGACTTTC
.	.	TRBV19	TRBJ2-7	CASSIGSTPSYEQYF	TGTGCCAGTAGTATTGGGAGTACCCCCTCCTACGAGCAGTACTTC
.	once	TRBV28	TRBJ1-5	CASSLASGSLTYSNQPQHF	TGTGCCAGCAGTTTAGCCAGCGGTTCCCTCACTTATAGCAATCAGCCCCAGCATTTT
.	.	TRBV11-2	TRBJ2-4	CASSLEQVVVAKNIQYF	TGTGCCAGCAGCTTAGAACAGGTCGTTGTAGCCAAAAACATTCAGTACTTC
.	.	TRBV5-4	TRBJ1-2	CASSRGTERRYGYTF	TGTGCCAGCAGCCGGGGGACCGAGCGAAGGTATGGCTACACCTTC
.	.	TRBV7-8	TRBJ2-7	CASSLAYASYEQYF	TGTGCCAGCAGCTTAGCCTACGCTTCCTACGAGCAGTACTTC
TRBD2	.	TRBV9	TRBJ2-7	CASSVGRLAGQYEQYF	TGTGCCAGCAGCGTAGGAAGGCTAGCGGGACAATACGAGCAGTACTTC
.	.	TRBV7-9	TRBJ2-5	CASRRNQETQYF	TGTGCCAGCAGGAGGAACCAAGAGACCCAGTACTTC
.	.	TRBV4-1	TRBJ2-7	CASSQASGYEQYF	TGCGCCAGCAGCCAAGCTTCGGGGTACGAGCAGTACTTC
TRBD2	.	TRBV5-4	TRBJ2-2	CASRGGAGEGTGELFF	TGTGCCAGCAGGGGTGGAGCGGGAGAGGGCACCGGGGAGCTGTTTTTT
.	.	TRBV19	TRBJ1-5	CASTTRGYQPQHF	TGTGCCAGTACCACACGGGGGTATCAGCCCCAGCATTTT
TRBD1	.	TRBV19	TRBJ2-1	CASSWGQINNEQFF	TGTGCCAGTAGTTGGGGACAGATAAACAATGAGCAGTTCTTC
.	once	TRBV19	TRBJ1-5	CASTTAPNHQPQHF	TGTGCCAGTACGACAGCTCCGAACCATCAGCCCCAGCATTTT
TRBD2	.	TRBV4-1	TRBJ2-1	CASSPTSGRGGEQFF	TGCGCCAGCAGCCCAACTAGCGGGAGGGGGGGTGAGCAGTTCTTC
TRBD1	once	TRBV6-2/TRBV6-3	TRBJ2-7	CASSYFLGGAGYEQYF	TGTGCCAGCAGTTACTTCCTAGGGGGCGCAGGGTACGAGCAGTACTTC
TRBD2	once	TRBV19	TRBJ2-3	CASSIWTSHTQYF	TGTGCCAGTAGTATATGGACTAGCCATACGCAGTATTTT
.	.	TRBV6-6	TRBJ2-1	CASNLLGEQFF	TGTGCCAGCAACCTACTGGGCGAGCAGTTCTTC